These 20 T cell receptor beta chains were sequenced from one sample in a study of OX40 agonist ivuxolimab in advanced cancers. Clones were sequenced by immunoSEQ multiplex PCR, and TCRdb holds only the in-frame ones, with some missing. The repertoire holds under 20,000 clones, with about two thirds as singletons. Source: CD4+ or CD8+ T cells sorted from blood, taken in a trial of the OX40 agonist ivuxolimab. These receptors were taken from an adult with an advanced solid tumor such as melanoma, head and neck, liver or kidney cancer.

This clone has only a few counts. The CDR3 DNA is TGTGCCATCAGTGTGAGGAGCGGGGGCTTCTCCTACGAGCAGTACTTC. As protein: CAISVRSGGFSYEQYF. V and J are TRBV10-3 and TRBJ2-7, with 8 nucleotides matching TRBD2. Germline loops: CDR1 ENHRY, CDR2 SYGVKD. The V and J ends lost 4 bases and 0 bases, in that order; junction bases with no gene match: 8. This CDR3 contains 16 residues.

This chain joins TRBV7-2 and TRBJ2-4, with 8 bases that match TRBD2. The CDR3 length is 18 residues. The V gene end was trimmed by 4 bases and the J gene end by 6 bases; junction bases not matched to a gene: 17. The germline CDR1 and CDR2 sequences are SGHTA and FQGNSA. DNA for the CDR3: TGTGCCAGCAGCTCCGTAACGGGGGGGCCTTGGGTGTTAAACATTCAGTACTTC. Protein sequence: CASSSVTGGPWVLNIQYF.

The chain joins TRBV28 to TRBJ2-7; 14 bases are a match to TRBD2. Trimming removed 6 bases from V and 0 bases from J; junction bases left unmatched: 7. Germline V gene data show CDR1 as MDHEN and CDR2 as SYDVKM. The CDR3 spans 17 residues. The chain's CDR3 is CASSYGLAGGVSYEQYF. The CDR3 DNA sequence: TGTGCCAGCAGCTATGGACTAGCGGGGGGCGTCTCCTACGAGCAGTACTTC. Together with reference TRBV28 and TRBJ2-7, the CDR3 gives the full variable domain: DVKVTQSSRYLVKRTGEKVFLECVQDMDHENMFWYRQDPGLGLRLIYFSYDVKMKEKGDIPEGYSVSREKKERFSLILESASTNQTSMYLCASSYGLAGGVSYEQYFGPGTRLTVT.

This chain connects TRBV2 to TRBJ1-5, with D perhaps TRBD1 (5 bases). This CDR3 contains 15 residues. Trimming removed 0 bases from V and 9 bases from J, with 15 bases in between. CDR1 is SNHLY and CDR2 is FYNNEI in the germline V gene. CDR3 DNA sequence: TGTGCCAGCAGTGAAGCGCGTGGGGGAGCCATGCCCCAGCATTTT. This sequence encodes CASSEARGGAMPQHF.

The chain combines TRBV5-6 with TRBJ2-3; the D call may be TRBD1 or TRBD2 (5 bases each). CDR3 length: 16 amino acids. V lost 1 base to trimming and J lost 2 bases, with 14 bases between them. Germline lookup yields CDR1 SGHDT and CDR2 YYEEEE. CDR3 protein: CASSLRIGTVTDTQYF. The CDR3 nucleotides are TGTGCCAGCAGCTTGCGTATAGGGACCGTCACAGATACGCAGTATTTT.

This chain uses TRBV5-6 with TRBJ1-6, with D tentatively TRBD1 (5 bases). This CDR3 has 12 residues. Germline V lookup: CDR1 SGHDT, CDR2 YYEEEE. The V and J ends lost 4 bases and 9 bases respectively, with 8 bases between them. The CDR3: CASSIRVSPLHF. The CDR3 DNA follows: TGTGCCAGCAGCATCAGGGTTTCACCCCTCCACTTT.

This clone was observed a few times. The rearrangement links TRBV5-1 to TRBJ2-1, with 12 nucleotides matching TRBD2. Germline V gene sequence: CDR1 SGHRS, CDR2 YFSETQ. This CDR3 is built from 19 residues. J lost 6 bases, V lost 0 bases, and 13 bases had no gene match. The CDR3 sequence: CASSLARLAGGQVGNEQFF. The CDR3 region has the DNA TGCGCCAGCAGCTTGGCCCGGCTAGCGGGGGGGCAGGTGGGCAATGAGCAGTTCTTC.

The chain recombines TRBV5-1 with TRBJ2-5; 7 bases align to TRBD1. The J call may be incorrect, as the DNA end agrees better with TRBJ2-7. This CDR3 region has 11 residues. Germline V gives CDR1 SGHRS, CDR2 YFSETQ. This CDR3 reads CASRDSYEQYF. CDR3 in DNA: TGCGCCAGTAGGGACAGCTACGAGCAGTACTTC.

The rearrangement links TRBV25-1 to TRBJ2-5; tentatively, D is TRBD1 (5 bases). The germline gives CDR1 MGHDK, CDR2 SYGVNS. The CDR3 is 17 amino acids. V lost 0 bases to trimming and J lost 1 base, with 15 bases between them. The CDR3 loop is CASSEYQGAPGQETQYF. CDR3 DNA: TGTGCCAGCAGTGAATACCAGGGCGCTCCTGGCCAAGAGACCCAGTACTTC. Variable domain in full (rest from reference TRBV25-1 and TRBJ2-5): EADIYQTPRYLVIGTGKKITLECSQTMGHDKMYWYQQDPGMELHLIHYSYGVNSTEKGDLSSESTVSRIRTEHFPLTLESARPSHTSQYLCASSEYQGAPGQETQYFGPGTRLLVL.

Note on this clone: The junction does not match germline at one end; this may be a read error. The chain links TRBV7-7 to TRBJ2-1; D possibly matches TRBD1 or TRBD2 (5 bases each). The CDR3 consists of 16 residues. Germline values: CDR1 SSHAT, CDR2 FNYEAQ (reference sequence). CDR3 protein: CASSLFGTNSYNEQFF. CDR3 bases: TGTGCTAGCAGCTTATTTGGGACGAACTCCTACAATGAGCAGTTCTTC.

The chain carries TRBV19 and TRBJ2-3; 9 bases match TRBD2. J was trimmed by 0 bases and V by 3 bases; bases with no gene match: 10. This CDR3 region has 18 residues. The germline gives CDR1 LNHDA, CDR2 SQIVND (reference sequence). CDR3 nucleotide sequence: TGTGCCAGTAGTATGAAGGGCGGGGGGGCACTGAGCACAGATACGCAGTATTTT. Encoded protein: CASSMKGGGALSTDTQYF.

This clone was counted ten times or more. The rearrangement uses TRBV5-6 and TRBJ2-7, with D unclear. This CDR3 is built from 13 residues. V lost 4 bases, J lost 2 bases, and 10 bases lay in between. The V gene's germline CDR1 is SGHDT and CDR2 YYEEEE. Here the CDR3 reads CASSPGRTYEQYF. The DNA of the CDR3 is TGTGCCAGCAGCCCCGGACGGACCTACGAGCAGTACTTC.

V is TRBV9 and J is TRBJ2-3; 7 bases are shared with TRBD2. Trimming at V came to 3 bases and at J to 1 base, leaving 8 bases not matched to a gene. There are 16 residues in the CDR3. Germline values: CDR1 SGDLS, CDR2 YYNGEE. Here the CDR3 DNA reads TGTGCCAGCAGCGCACCCATGGCGGGAGGCACAGATACGCAGTATTTT. Protein: CASSAPMAGGTDTQYF.

This clone was recorded once. Mismatch with germline at one junction end may stem from a read error. The gene calls are TRBV5-1 and TRBJ2-6, with D perhaps matching TRBD2 (5 bases). The germline V gene has CDR1 SGHRS and CDR2 YFSETQ. The CDR3 is made up of 18 amino acids. CDR3: CASRLVLPRGSGANVLTF. CDR3 DNA sequence: TGCGCCAGCAGATTGGTTCTGCCCCGGGGTTCTGGGGCCAACGTCCTGACTTTC.

In this sample, this clone turned up once. This chain connects TRBV25-1 to TRBJ2-1, with a possible D match to TRBD2 (5 bases). V lost 1 base to trimming and J lost 8 bases, with 21 bases between them. CDR3 length equals 17 residues. Germline V gene lookup returns CDR1 MGHDK and CDR2 SYGVNS. The CDR3 region is CASSELREATSFHEQFF. CDR3 DNA sequence: TGTGCCAGCAGTGAATTAAGGGAAGCAACTAGTTTCCATGAGCAGTTCTTC.

This chain joins TRBV27 and TRBJ2-2; TRBD1 might be the D (5 bases). The ends were cut back, 3 bases at V and 6 bases at J, with 8 bases in the middle. The CDR3 totals 13 residues. Germline CDR1 MNHEY, CDR2 SMNVEV (reference sequence). The CDR3 loop reads CASSLGQPGELFF. The CDR3 region has the DNA TGTGCCAGCAGTTTGGGGCAGCCCGGGGAGCTGTTTTTT.

This rearrangement joins TRBV28 to TRBJ1-1, with TRBD1 matching over 9 bases. Trimming took 5 bases from V and 4 from J; bases not matched to a gene: 5. The germline V gene encodes CDR1 MDHEN and CDR2 SYDVKM. CDR3 length: 14 amino acids. The CDR3 loop reads CASSRTGVVTEAFF. CDR3 bases: TGTGCCAGCAGTCGGACAGGGGTCGTCACTGAAGCTTTCTTT.

The chain employs TRBV7-6 and TRBJ2-5, with TRBD1 matching over 7 bases. The assigned J gene may be wrong: the sequence end matches TRBJ2-7 better. From germline, CDR1 is SGHVS and CDR2 FNYEAQ. The CDR3 covers 15 residues. CDR3 coding DNA: TGTGCCAGCAGCTCATCTAACACAGGGGTCTACGAGCAGTACTTC. It yields the protein CASSSSNTGVYEQYF.

This clone was seen only once. The chain couples TRBV13 to TRBJ2-2; D is undetermined. V lost 4 bases and J lost 0, with 9 bases in between. Germline V gene sequence: CDR1 PRHDT, CDR2 FYEKMQ (reference sequence). This CDR3 has 15 residues. The CDR3 sequence is CASSSRVANTGELFF. The CDR3 DNA reads as TGTGCCAGCAGCTCCCGAGTGGCGAACACCGGGGAGCTGTTTTTT.

The chain joins TRBV27 to TRBJ2-1, with a possible D match to TRBD1 (6 bases). V was pared by 2 bases and J by 10 bases, with 15 bases between. Germline V CDR1 and CDR2: MNHEY, SMNVEV (reference sequence). There are 14 residues in the CDR3. CDR3 loop: CASSLSGRGAEQFF. The DNA for the CDR3 is TGTGCCAGCAGTTTAAGTGGCAGGGGAGCGGAGCAGTTCTTC.